One sample yielded the 8 T cell receptor beta chains listed below, sequenced in a study of T cell responses to AZD1222 COVID-19 vaccine. Generated by immunoSEQ multiplex PCR, the TCRdb table keeps only in-frame clones and is missing some. The sample holds about 60,000 clones; 65% to 90% are singletons and the top ten take less than 9%. The input for sequencing was peripheral blood, taken 28 days after the second AZD1222 dose. The receptors were gathered from an adult who received the AZD1222 COVID-19 vaccine.

The chain uses TRBV12-3 or TRBV12-4 and TRBJ2-7; D unresolved. Trimming left V 8 bases short and J 2 bases short, with 13 bases between. The CDR3 consists of 13 residues. The CDR3 bases are TGTGCCAGCCCGCCGACTCCAGCCTACGAGCAGTACTTC. The encoded protein is CASPPTPAYEQYF.

CDR3 region: CASSLGTSGRARGEQFF. CDR3 DNA: TGTGCCAGCAGCTTAGGGACTAGCGGGAGGGCCAGAGGTGAGCAGTTCTTC. The gene calls are TRBV7-3 and TRBJ2-1; TRBD2 matches 16 bases. The ends lost 2 bases at V and 9 bases at J; junction bases unmatched: 7. Germline V gene lookup returns CDR1 SGHTA and CDR2 FQGTGA. This CDR3 contains 17 residues.

This clone was observed a single time. The V call is TRBV5-8, the J call TRBJ1-1; perhaps TRBD1 as D (5 bases). The CDR3 extends over 11 amino acids. Trimming removed 1 base from V and 10 bases from J, with 8 bases in between. Germline V gene sequence: CDR1 SGHTS, CDR2 YDEGEE. CDR3 region: CASSLRGGAFF. CDR3 nucleotides: TGTGCCAGCAGCTTGAGGGGTGGAGCTTTCTTT. Combining the CDR3 with reference TRBV5-8 and TRBJ1-1 gives the whole variable domain EAGVTQSPTHLIKTRGQQATLRCSPISGHTSVYWYQQALGLGLQFLLWYDEGEERNRGNFPPRFSGRQFPNYSSELNVNALELEDSALYLCASSLRGGAFFGQGTRLTVV.

CDR3 nucleotide sequence: TGTGCCTGGAGTTCCCCTAACAGGGGGTATGTCTATGGCTACACCTTC. This gives the protein CAWSSPNRGYVYGYTF. The V and J genes are TRBV30 and TRBJ1-2; 8 nucleotides agree with TRBD1. Looked up from germline, CDR1 is GTSNPN and CDR2 is SVGIG (reference sequence). The CDR3 covers 16 residues. The V gene end was trimmed by 2 bases and the J gene end by 4 bases; junction bases not matched to a gene: 12.

The V gene is TRBV24-1, the J gene TRBJ2-3; D is perhaps TRBD2 (5 bases). The CDR3 extends over 15 amino acids. Germline V gene data show CDR1 as KGHDR and CDR2 as SFDVKD. V shed 5 bases and J shed 6 bases, with 17 bases lying between them. The CDR3 is CATSGLQSARDTQYF. The CDR3 nucleotides are TGTGCCACCAGTGGACTACAGAGTGCGCGGGATACGCAGTATTTT.

This clone was seen only once. The chain is built from TRBV11-2 and TRBJ2-5; D is possibly TRBD2 (6 bases). This CDR3 is 14 amino acids long. Deletions cut 5 bases from V and 5 bases from J, with 15 bases between. Germline V gives CDR1 SGHAT, CDR2 FQNNGV. The CDR3 loop reads CASSPIAARETQYF. The CDR3 nucleotides read TGTGCCAGCAGCCCTATAGCGGCCCGGGAGACCCAGTACTTC.

The chain joins TRBV5-5 to TRBJ1-5, with D uncertain. There are 13 residues in the CDR3. CDR1 is SGHKS, CDR2 YYEKEE, per germline (reference sequence). Trimming cost V 4 bases and J 7 bases, with 12 bases left between them. CDR3 in amino acids: CASSLKSFQPQHF. CDR3 nucleotide sequence: TGTGCCAGCAGCCTAAAGAGTTTCCAGCCCCAGCATTTT.

V and J are TRBV28 and TRBJ1-2; D perhaps matches TRBD1 (6 bases). The CDR3 consists of 14 residues. Germline V lookup: CDR1 MDHEN, CDR2 SYDVKM. V lost 3 bases and J lost 8, with 16 bases in between. This chain's CDR3 is CASSLAPGERGYTF. Written as DNA, the CDR3 is TGTGCCAGCAGTTTGGCACCAGGGGAGCGGGGCTACACCTTC.